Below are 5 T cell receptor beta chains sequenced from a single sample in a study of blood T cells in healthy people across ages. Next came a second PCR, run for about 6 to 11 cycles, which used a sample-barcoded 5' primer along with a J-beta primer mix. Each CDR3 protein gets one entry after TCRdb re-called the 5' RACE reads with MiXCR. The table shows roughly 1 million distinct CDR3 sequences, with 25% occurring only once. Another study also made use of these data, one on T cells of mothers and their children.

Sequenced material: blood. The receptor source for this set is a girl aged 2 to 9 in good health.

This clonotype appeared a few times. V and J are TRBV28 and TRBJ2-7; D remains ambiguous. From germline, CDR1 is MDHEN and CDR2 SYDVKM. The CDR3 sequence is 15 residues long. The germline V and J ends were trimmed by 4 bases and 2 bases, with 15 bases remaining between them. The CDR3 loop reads CASSWNNPGTYEQYF. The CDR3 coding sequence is TGTGCCAGCAGTTGGAACAACCCAGGAACCTACGAGCAGTACTTC.

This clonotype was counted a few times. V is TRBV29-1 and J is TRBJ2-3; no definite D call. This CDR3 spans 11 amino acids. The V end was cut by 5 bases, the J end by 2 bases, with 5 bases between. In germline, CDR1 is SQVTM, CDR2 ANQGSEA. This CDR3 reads CSVSDTDTQYF. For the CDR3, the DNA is TGCAGCGTTTCCGACACAGATACGCAGTATTTT.

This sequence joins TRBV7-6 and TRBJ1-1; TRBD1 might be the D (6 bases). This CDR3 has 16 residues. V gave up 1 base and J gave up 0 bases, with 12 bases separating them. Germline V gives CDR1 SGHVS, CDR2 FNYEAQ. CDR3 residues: CASSLDRAPMNTEAFF. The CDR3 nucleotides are TGTGCCAGCAGCTTAGACAGGGCACCCATGAACACTGAAGCTTTCTTT.

CDR3 amino acids: CASSVGPGTAANTGELFF. CDR3 in DNA: TGTGCCAGCAGCGTAGGACCCGGGACAGCCGCGAACACCGGGGAGCTGTTTTTT. This chain uses TRBV9 with TRBJ2-2; 7 bases are shared with TRBD1. Germline V lookup: CDR1 SGDLS, CDR2 YYNGEE. This CDR3 comprises 18 residues. V was pared by 0 bases and J by 0 bases, with 8 bases of the junction left unmatched.

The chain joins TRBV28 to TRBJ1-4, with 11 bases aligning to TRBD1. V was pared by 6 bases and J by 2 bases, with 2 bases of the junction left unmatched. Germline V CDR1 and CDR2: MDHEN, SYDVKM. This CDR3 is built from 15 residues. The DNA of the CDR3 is TGTGCCAGCAGGGACAGGGGGCCTACTAATGAAAAACTGTTTTTT. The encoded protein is CASRDRGPTNEKLFF.